These 6 T cell receptor beta chains were all obtained from the same sample, sequenced in a study of control samples from healthy donors and cancer patients. Clones were read by immunoSEQ multiplex PCR, and TCRdb kept only the in-frame ones, dropping some. Among some 58,000 clones listed, around 87% were seen once. The specimen sequenced was PBMCs. Receptors were obtained from a woman aged 55 to 70 with lung cancer.

The CDR3 region is CASSFSSGPNQPQHF. In DNA, the CDR3 is TGTGCCAGCAGTTTTTCCTCGGGGCCCAATCAGCCCCAGCATTTT. The V call is TRBV27, the J call TRBJ1-5; TRBD1 might be the D (5 bases). The CDR3 has 15 amino acids. Trimming stripped 3 bases from V and 3 bases from J, with 12 bases between. Germline V lookup: CDR1 MNHEY, CDR2 SMNVEV (reference sequence).

The V and J genes are TRBV7-9 and TRBJ2-1; D gene ambiguous. Germline CDR1 and CDR2: SEHNR and FQNEAQ (reference sequence). Trimming shortened V by 4 bases and J by 10 bases, and 14 bases separated the two germline ends. The CDR3 runs 13 residues. CDR3 DNA: TGTGCCAGCAGCTCCAACTGGGTAGTGGAGCAGTTCTTC. It translates to CASSSNWVVEQFF.

V gene TRBV28 combines with J gene TRBJ1-4; 8 bases align to TRBD1. Germline CDR1 is MDHEN and CDR2 is SYDVKM. Trimming removed 6 bases from V and 6 bases from J; junction bases left unmatched: 6. The CDR3 is 14 amino acids. CDR3 DNA sequence: TGTGCCAGCAGCAACACAGGGGGGGATGAAAAACTGTTTTTT. It encodes CASSNTGGDEKLFF. Full variable domain (missing parts from reference TRBV28 and TRBJ1-4): DVKVTQSSRYLVKRTGEKVFLECVQDMDHENMFWYRQDPGLGLRLIYFSYDVKMKEKGDIPEGYSVSREKKERFSLILESASTNQTSMYLCASSNTGGDEKLFFGSGTQLSVL.

The chain carries TRBV10-1 and TRBJ2-3; perhaps TRBD1 as D (6 bases). The CDR3 runs 14 residues. Germline-derived CDR1 and CDR2 are WNHNN and SYGVQD (reference sequence). V lost 2 bases and J lost 1, with 7 bases in between. CDR3 coding DNA: TGCGCCAGCAGTGAGGCAGGGGGCACAGATACGCAGTATTTT. Encoded protein: CASSEAGGTDTQYF.

The gene calls are TRBV5-1 and TRBJ2-5; TRBD2 matches at 12 bases. The CDR3 covers 16 residues. Germline assignment: CDR1 SGHRS and CDR2 YFSETQ. V was clipped by 4 bases and J by 1 base; unmatched bases: 5. In DNA, the CDR3 is TGCGCCAGCAGCCGGACTAGCGGGACGGCCCAAGAGACCCAGTACTTC. It is translated as CASSRTSGTAQETQYF.

The rearrangement joins TRBV28 to TRBJ1-2; D uncertain. Looked up from germline, CDR1 is MDHEN and CDR2 is SYDVKM. The CDR3 has 13 residues. V was pared by 0 bases and J by 6 bases, with 8 bases between. DNA for the CDR3: TGTGCCAGCAGTTTATGGACAAGCGATGGCTACACCTTC. Protein sequence: CASSLWTSDGYTF.